These 7 T cell receptor beta chains originate from one sample sequenced in a study of human T cells and chemical hapten exposure. Time point given: patch test 1, 2 weeks after DPC sensitization. Treatment specified: therapeutic diphenylcyclopropenone sensitization with weekly scalp DPC. TCRdb re-analysed the RACE reads in MiXCR, keeping a single row per CDR3 protein. The table records 75,000 to 100,000 distinct CDR3 sequences, under 12% of them present only once. The sequenced sample was whole blood, obtained in connection with sensitization to the hapten diphenylcyclopropenone (DPC). All receptors come from a man aged 40-50 years with alopecia areata. Some clones in this sample may be carry-over from other donors' samples.

In its sample, this clonotype was seen many times. The chain has TRBV6-2 or TRBV6-3 and TRBJ2-7; D not certain. CDR3 length equals 12 residues. V was pared by 4 bases and J by 7 bases, with 11 bases between. Germline lookup yields CDR1 MNHEY and CDR2 SVGEGT. CDR3 sequence (DNA): TGTGCCAGCAGTTTCCTGGCAGGAGAGCAGTACTTC. As protein: CASSFLAGEQYF.

The chain combines TRBV30 with TRBJ1-3; D not resolved. This CDR3 comprises 14 residues. V lost 0 bases, J lost 0 bases, and 6 bases lay in between. Germline CDR1 GTSNPN, CDR2 SVGIG (reference sequence). The CDR3, as DNA: TGTGCCTGGAGTGTAGAACGCTCTGGAAACACCATATATTTT. Its protein is CAWSVERSGNTIYF.

This clonotype has just a few counts. The chain employs TRBV9 and TRBJ2-3; unclear D gene. This CDR3 spans 14 amino acids. Trimming stripped 0 bases from V and 0 bases from J, with 5 bases between. In germline, CDR1 is SGDLS, CDR2 YYNGEE. The CDR3 nucleotides read TGTGCCAGCAGCGTAGTAGCAAGCACAGATACGCAGTATTTT. Translated, it gives CASSVVASTDTQYF.

This clonotype has more than one count but fewer than ten. This sequence joins TRBV21-1 and TRBJ2-1; the table's D call TRBD1 went unverified against the DNA. TRBV21-1 is tagged as a pseudogene. This CDR3 contains 18 residues. The CDR3: CASGRTGTSNYLNNEQFF. The CDR3 coding sequence is TGTGCCAGTGGCCGGACAGGGACCTCCAACTACCTCAACAATGAGCAGTTCTTC.

This clonotype was observed many times. The V call is TRBV5-1, the J call TRBJ1-1, with D perhaps matching TRBD1 (6 bases). CDR1 is SGHRS, CDR2 YFSETQ, per germline. The CDR3 has 16 amino acids. V lost 4 bases, J lost 0 bases, and 16 bases lay in between. The CDR3 coding sequence is TGCGCCAGCAGCCAAGGGACATCATACGTGAACACTGAAGCTTTCTTT. This translates into CASSQGTSYVNTEAFF.

In DNA, the CDR3 is TGTGCCAGCAGTCCAGGGGCCCAATTCGGCACCGGGGAGCTGTTTTTT. Translation gives CASSPGAQFGTGELFF. This chain uses TRBV12-3 or TRBV12-4 with TRBJ2-2, with a possible D match to TRBD1 (6 bases). The CDR3 runs 16 residues. The V gene lost 5 bases and the J gene lost 4 bases, with 17 bases spanning the gap.

In this sample, this clonotype turned up many times. The chain employs TRBV28 and TRBJ2-7; TRBD1 matches 7 bases. The CDR3 is 15 amino acids. The germline CDR1 and CDR2 sequences are MDHEN and SYDVKM. V lost 5 bases, J lost 2 bases, and 9 bases stayed unmatched. Written as DNA, the CDR3 is TGTGCCAGCAGTGAGCCAGGGACAGCGACCTACGAGCAGTACTTC. Protein sequence: CASSEPGTATYEQYF.